Here is one TCR beta chain with its context. The antigen is not known. The TCR beta libraries were generated through quantitative 5'-RACE incorporating molecular barcodes. TCRdb passed the 5' RACE reads through MiXCR, listing each CDR3 protein once. The repertoire consists of 670,000 or so distinct CDR3 sequences, with 15% to 20% occurring once and the leading ten covering about a fifth. The data are from a study of CD8 T cells in ankylosing spondylitis. Notes on the study in general: Blood of patients with ankylosing spondylitis appeared to be characterized by a TCR beta motif of about eight highly homologous variants. Disease-linked clones bore a CD8+ phenotype and were relatively rare in peripheral blood. Prior work had noted some motif variants in reactive arthritis blood and synovial fluid. There was reportedly significant enrichment of clones that were disease-linked in matched ankylosing spondylitis synovial fluid.

Between the trimmed V and J ends, which lost 4 bases and 4 bases, there was a span of 10 bases. The CDR3 covers 14 residues. The TCR originated in a male donor with ankylosing spondylitis. V and J are TRBV12-3 or TRBV12-4 and TRBJ1-4; D ambiguous. Material: blood, either unsorted or a sorted T cell fraction (not recorded which). CDR3 nucleotide sequence: TGTGCCAGCAGTTCACCGGAACTTAATGAAAAACTGTTTTTT. Translating gives CASSSPELNEKLFF.